This T cell receptor (beta chain) came from a study of blood T cell repertoires in COVID-19. The CDR3 length is 14 residues. From germline, CDR1 is MNHEY and CDR2 SVGAGI. Trimming pared 2 bases from V and 4 bases from J, leaving 9 bases between. In the authors' methods: Reference gene primer amplification in the assay estimated nucleated cell counts. Clones were sequenced by immunoSEQ multiplex PCR, and TCRdb holds only the in-frame ones, with some missing. Clonal size and the V and J genes are those of that table, whereas D and trimming came from the DNA. The data hold a few hundred thousand clones, with 85% to 90% observed a single time. Which cohort a participant joined came from the clinical history participants gave.

This TCR came from a man aged 18 to 30 who had recovered from COVID-19. The sequencing sample was made of PBMCs or T cells enriched from blood (not recorded which). The gene calls are TRBV6-5 and TRBJ1-5; maybe TRBD1 (5 bases). The DNA for the CDR3 is TGTGCCAGCAGTTACGTGGCAGGGAATCAGCCCCAGCATTTT. This translates into CASSYVAGNQPQHF.